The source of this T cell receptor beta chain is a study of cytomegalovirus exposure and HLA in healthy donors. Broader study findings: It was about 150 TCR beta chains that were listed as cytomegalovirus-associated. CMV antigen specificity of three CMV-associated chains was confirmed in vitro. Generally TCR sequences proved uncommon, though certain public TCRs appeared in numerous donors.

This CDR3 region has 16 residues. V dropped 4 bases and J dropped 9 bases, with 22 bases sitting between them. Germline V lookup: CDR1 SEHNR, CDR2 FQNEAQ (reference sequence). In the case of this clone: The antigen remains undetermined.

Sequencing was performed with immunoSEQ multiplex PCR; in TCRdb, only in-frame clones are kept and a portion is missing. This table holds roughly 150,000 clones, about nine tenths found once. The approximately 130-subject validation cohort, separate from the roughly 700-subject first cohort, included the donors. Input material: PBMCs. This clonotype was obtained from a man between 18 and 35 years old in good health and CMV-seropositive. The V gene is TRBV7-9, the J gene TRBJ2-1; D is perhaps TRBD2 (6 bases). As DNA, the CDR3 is TGTGCCAGCAGCTCTCAAACACGACTAGTTTTAGGTGAGCAGTTCTTC. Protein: CASSSQTRLVLGEQFF. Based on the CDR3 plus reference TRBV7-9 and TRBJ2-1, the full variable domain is DTGVSQNPRHKITKRGQNVTFRCDPISEHNRLYWYRQTLGQGPEFLTYFQNEAQLEKSRLLSDRFSAERPKGSFSTLEIQRTEQGDSAMYLCASSSQTRLVLGEQFFGPGTRLTVL.